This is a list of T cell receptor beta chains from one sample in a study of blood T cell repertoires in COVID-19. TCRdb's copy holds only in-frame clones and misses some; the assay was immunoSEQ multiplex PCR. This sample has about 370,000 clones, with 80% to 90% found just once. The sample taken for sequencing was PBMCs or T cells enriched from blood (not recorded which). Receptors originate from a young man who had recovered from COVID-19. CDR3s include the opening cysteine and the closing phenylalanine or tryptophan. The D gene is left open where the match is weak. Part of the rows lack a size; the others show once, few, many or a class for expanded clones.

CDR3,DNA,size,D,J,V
CASSLDGGSQDTQYF,TGTGCCAGCAGCTTAGATGGGGGGTCCCAAGATACGCAGTATTTT,-,-,TRBJ2-3,TRBV7-9
CASSYGQGSPMNYGYTF,TGTGCCAGCAGTTACGGACAGGGGTCTCCAATGAACTATGGCTACACCTTC,-,TRBD1,TRBJ1-2,TRBV27
CASSGQGLGSFEAFF,TGTGCCAGTAGTGGACAGGGGTTGGGTTCCTTTGAAGCTTTCTTT,-,TRBD1,TRBJ1-1,TRBV19
CASSLPGGGRETQYF,TGTGCCAGCAGCCTACCTGGGGGGGGAAGGGAGACCCAGTACTTC,-,TRBD2,TRBJ2-5,TRBV6-5
CASKKRGSTSYEQYF,TGTGCCAGCAAAAAACGGGGGTCTACCTCCTACGAGCAGTACTTC,few,-,TRBJ2-7,TRBV6-5
CASSLTTQTNTEAFF,TGTGCCAGCAGCTTAACGACTCAGACCAACACTGAAGCTTTCTTT,-,-,TRBJ1-1,TRBV7-8
CASGLTRDTQNTEAFF,TGTGCTAGTGGTTTGACCCGGGACACGCAGAACACTGAAGCTTTCTTT,-,-,TRBJ1-1,TRBV12-5
CASSLTGGSGNTIYF,TGTGCCAGCAGCCTAACCGGGGGCTCTGGAAACACCATATATTTT,-,-,TRBJ1-3,TRBV6-5
CASSLGNRGKQGNTIYF,TGCGCCAGCAGCTTGGGCAACAGGGGAAAGCAAGGAAACACCATATATTTT,-,TRBD1,TRBJ1-3,TRBV5-1
CASSLGGTSGITGELFF,TGTGCCAGCAGCTTAGGGGGGACTAGCGGGATCACCGGGGAGCTGTTTTTT,once,TRBD2,TRBJ2-2,TRBV7-9
CAWNETGGNFGYGYTF,TGTGCCTGGAATGAGACAGGGGGTAACTTTGGCTATGGCTACACCTTC,-,TRBD1,TRBJ1-2,TRBV30
CSAWGEYDEQYF,TGCAGCGCCTGGGGGGAATACGACGAGCAGTACTTC,once,-,TRBJ2-7,TRBV29-1
CASSLQTGVTLEDTIYF,TGTGCCAGCAGCTTACAGACAGGGGTTACGCTAGAAGACACCATATATTTT,-,TRBD1,TRBJ1-3,TRBV9
CASSQDGRDGYTF,TGTGCCAGCAGCCAAGACGGCAGGGATGGCTACACCTTC,-,-,TRBJ1-2,TRBV3-1/TRBV3-2
CASSSGQLSEQYF,TGTGCCAGCAGTTCGGGACAGTTGAGCGAGCAGTACTTC,-,TRBD1,TRBJ2-7,TRBV27
CASSIGAGVVGNEQFF,TGTGCCAGTAGTATAGGAGCGGGAGTAGTCGGGAATGAGCAGTTCTTC,-,TRBD2,TRBJ2-1,TRBV19
CASSDSAGRGSPLHF,TGTGCCAGCAGTGACTCGGCAGGGAGGGGTTCACCCCTCCACTTT,-,-,TRBJ1-6,TRBV6-4
CASNSPGDSGANVLTF,TGTGCCAGCAACTCACCGGGGGACTCTGGGGCCAACGTCCTGACTTTC,-,-,TRBJ2-6,TRBV7-3
CASSLFSVLNTGELFF,TGTGCCAGCAGCTTGTTTTCGGTCCTTAACACCGGGGAGCTGTTTTTT,few,-,TRBJ2-2,TRBV7-2
CASQSIKSGYTF,TGTGCCAGCCAAAGTATCAAGAGTGGCTACACCTTC,-,-,TRBJ1-2,TRBV19
CASSIKGDTEAFF,TGTGCCAGCAGTATTAAGGGGGACACTGAAGCTTTCTTT,-,-,TRBJ1-1,TRBV25-1
CASSVEATGVYEQYF,TGTGCCAGCAGCGTAGAAGCTACAGGGGTCTACGAGCAGTACTTC,-,TRBD1,TRBJ2-7,TRBV9
CASGSLQTGNTIYF,TGTGCCAGCGGTTCGCTTCAGACTGGAAACACCATATATTTT,-,-,TRBJ1-3,TRBV6-5
CASSAGQRNYGYTF,TGCGCCAGCAGCGCGGGACAGCGGAACTATGGCTACACCTTC,few,TRBD1,TRBJ1-2,TRBV5-1
CASSPGDNQPQHF,TGTGCCAGCAGCCCGGGGGACAATCAGCCCCAGCATTTT,-,-,TRBJ1-5,TRBV7-8
CATSKFGVWNTGELFF,TGTGCCACCAGTAAGTTCGGAGTCTGGAACACCGGGGAGCTGTTTTTT,-,-,TRBJ2-2,TRBV19
CASSEYITGDTEAFF,TGTGCCAGCAGTGAATATATAACAGGGGACACTGAAGCTTTCTTT,-,TRBD1,TRBJ1-1,TRBV25-1
CASSIRGNTEAFF,TGTGCCAGTAGTATAAGAGGGAACACTGAAGCTTTCTTT,-,-,TRBJ1-1,TRBV19
CASSLGVDSPDGYTF,TGCGCCAGCAGCTTGGGTGTTGACAGTCCCGATGGCTACACCTTC,-,-,TRBJ1-2,TRBV5-1
CASSFNRNSGSGANVLTF,TGCGCCAGCAGCTTCAACCGGAATTCAGGCTCTGGGGCCAACGTCCTGACTTTC,-,-,TRBJ2-6,TRBV5-1
CASSGAGGPPNEQFF,TGTGCCAGCAGCGGAGCGGGGGGGCCCCCCAATGAGCAGTTCTTC,-,TRBD2,TRBJ2-1,TRBV2
CASSPGQVGGYEQYF,TGTGCCAGCTCCCCCGGACAGGTGGGTGGCTACGAGCAGTACTTC,-,TRBD1,TRBJ2-7,TRBV18
CASSPEGADTEAFF,TGTGCCAGTAGTCCGGAGGGCGCAGATACTGAAGCTTTCTTT,-,-,TRBJ1-1,TRBV19
CASGLVLRGLTNEKLFF,TGTGCTAGTGGTTTGGTCCTTAGGGGGTTGACTAATGAAAAACTGTTTTTT,-,-,TRBJ1-4,TRBV12-5
CASSLSYQETQYF,TGTGCCAGCAGCCTCTCGTACCAAGAGACCCAGTACTTC,-,-,TRBJ2-5,TRBV27
CASSSTQGYTEAFF,TGTGCCAGCAGTTCAACGCAGGGCTACACTGAAGCTTTCTTT,few,-,TRBJ1-1,TRBV6-2/TRBV6-3